One sample yielded the 9 T cell receptor beta chains listed below, sequenced in a study of T-cell memory formation after mild COVID-19 (dated by TCRdb to about 2021). Preparation of the library involved 5' RACE. These reads were obtained on an Illumina NovaSeq 6000. TCRdb trimmed the raw reads at Q25, called clones with MiXCR and kept productive beta chains. Each record represents a unique CDR3 protein, reported with the most common genes and DNA among its rows. The sample table holds roughly 350,000 distinct CDR3 sequences, of which around 13% were seen once. Approximately 22% of the sample comes from the top ten. The sample taken for sequencing was PBMCs or a T cell subset sorted from them (not recorded which). The receptor source for this set is a young man who had mild COVID-19 (a few samples of this study predate the infection). The sample titles of this study are shuffled in the database, so cell type and time point are left out; the donor was told from shared clones.

A few counts support this clonotype. This chain links TRBV27 with TRBJ2-5; TRBD1 might be the D (7 bases). Between the trimmed V and J ends, which lost 3 bases and 4 bases, there was a span of 15 bases. CDR1 MNHEY and CDR2 SMNVEV come from the germline V gene (reference sequence). This CDR3 comprises 15 residues. As DNA, the CDR3 is TGTGCCAGCAGTTTGAGCAGGGGGGCCCGAGAGACCCAGTACTTC. Protein: CASSLSRGARETQYF.

The V and J genes are TRBV4-1 and TRBJ2-3; D is ambiguous. CDR3 length: 17 residues. The V and J ends lost 4 bases and 2 bases respectively, with 19 bases between them. CDR1 is MGHRA and CDR2 is YSYEKL in the germline V gene. DNA of the CDR3: TGCGCCAGCAGCCCAGGTATAGCCCCAGCTTTCACAGATACGCAGTATTTT. Protein product: CASSPGIAPAFTDTQYF.

V is TRBV29-1 and J is TRBJ2-1; D ambiguous. The CDR3 sequence is 11 residues long. V gave up 4 bases and J gave up 3 bases, with 4 bases separating them. The germline V gene encodes CDR1 SQVTM and CDR2 ANQGSEA. The CDR3 here is CSVVRYNEQFF. CDR3 DNA sequence: TGCAGCGTTGTCCGCTACAATGAGCAGTTCTTC.

This clonotype has only a few counts. The V call is TRBV28, the J call TRBJ2-1; 10 bases fit TRBD2. Germline CDR1 is MDHEN and CDR2 is SYDVKM. With 1 base clipped from V and 5 bases from J, the junction kept 2 bases outside the gene matches. The CDR3 sequence is 15 residues long. The CDR3 coding sequence is TGTGCCAGCAGTTTATATACTAGCGGGGACAATGAGCAGTTCTTC. Its protein is CASSLYTSGDNEQFF.

J is TRBJ2-3 and V is TRBV7-3, with 9 bases aligning to TRBD1. Germline V gene sequence: CDR1 SGHTA, CDR2 FQGTGA. The CDR3 extends over 16 amino acids. The V and J ends lost 1 base and 1 base, in that order; junction bases with no gene match: 3. CDR3 DNA: TGTGCCAGCAGCTTAAGTCGGACAGGGGGCACAGATACGCAGTATTTT. Translating it yields CASSLSRTGGTDTQYF.

This clonotype was detected only a few times. The rearrangement links TRBV7-2 to TRBJ1-4, with 7 bases fitting TRBD1. CDR1 SGHTA and CDR2 FQGNSA come from the germline V gene. V lost 5 bases to trimming and J lost 3 bases; unmatched junction nucleotides: 6. This CDR3 region has 15 residues. CDR3: CASSPTGESNEKLFF. CDR3 DNA: TGTGCCAGCAGCCCTACAGGGGAGTCTAATGAAAAACTGTTTTTT.

This clonotype has a count of ten or more. This chain links TRBV7-8 with TRBJ1-2; no definite D call. Germline CDR1 is SGHVS and CDR2 is FQNEAQ. The CDR3 is 13 residues long. V lost 1 base, J lost 4 bases, and 7 bases lay in between. The CDR3 DNA is TGTGCCAGCAGCTTAGAGCCAAGCTATGGCTACACCTTC. Encoded protein: CASSLEPSYGYTF.

In this sample, this clonotype turned up many times. The chain joins TRBV3-1 to TRBJ2-7, with D perhaps TRBD1 or TRBD2 (5 bases each). V shed 0 bases and J shed 5 bases, with 14 bases lying between them. This CDR3 has 15 residues. The germline gives CDR1 LGHDT, CDR2 YNNKEL (reference sequence). CDR3 amino acids: CASSQERGTVDEQYF. Written as DNA, the CDR3 is TGTGCCAGCAGCCAAGAGAGGGGTACGGTCGACGAGCAGTACTTC.

The chain is built from TRBV20-1 and TRBJ1-2; D uncertain. V lost 3 bases, J lost 0 bases, and 5 bases lay in between. This CDR3 contains 12 residues. CDR1 and CDR2 from the germline V gene are DFQATT and SNEGSKA (reference sequence). The CDR3 region has the DNA TGCAGTGCTAGTACCGCTAACTATGGCTACACCTTC. Residues: CSASTANYGYTF.